These 17 T cell receptor beta chains came from one sample sequenced in a study of shared clonotypes between healthy human individuals. Using immunoSEQ multiplex PCR, the repertoire was profiled, and TCRdb retains in-frame clones only, with some absent. This table has 1,400,000 or so clones, approximately 98.5% appearing once. The sequenced sample was naive CD4+ T cells sorted from blood. Documented subset: CD45RA+ positively selected. The receptors shown here come from a man aged 25-45 years in good health.

The chain employs TRBV7-2 and TRBJ2-5; 7 bases match TRBD1. There are 14 residues in the CDR3. The ends lost 3 bases at V and 1 base at J; junction bases unmatched: 2. CDR1 and CDR2 from the germline V gene are SGHTA and FQGNSA. The CDR3 here is CASSFDRVQETQYF. CDR3 nucleotide sequence: TGTGCCAGCAGCTTCGACAGGGTCCAAGAGACCCAGTACTTC. Full variable domain (outside the CDR3, taken from reference TRBV7-2 and TRBJ2-5): GAGVSQSPSNKVTEKGKDVELRCDPISGHTALYWYRQSLGQGLEFLIYFQGNSAPDKSGLPSDRFSAERTGGSVSTLTIQRTQQEDSAVYLCASSFDRVQETQYFGPGTRLLVL.

The rearrangement joins TRBV19 to TRBJ2-1, with D uncertain. CDR1 and CDR2 (germline): LNHDA, SQIVND (reference sequence). This CDR3 comprises 15 residues. Trimming pared 5 bases from V and 4 bases from J, leaving 15 bases between. The CDR3 DNA is TGTGCCAGTAGTTTCAGCTTTGGGCCGTACAATGAGCAGTTCTTC. Its translation is CASSFSFGPYNEQFF.

The chain joins TRBV7-2 to TRBJ2-5; no clear D gene. Trimming took off 4 bases at V and 2 bases at J, with 5 bases between the two ends. This CDR3 comprises 12 residues. Looked up from germline, CDR1 is SGHTA and CDR2 is FQGNSA. The CDR3 coding sequence is TGTGCCAGCAGCTCACAGCAAGAGACCCAGTACTTC. Its protein product is CASSSQQETQYF.

With regard to this clone: Other DNA sequences from this sample encode an identical CDR3 as well. V usage is TRBV27 and J usage is TRBJ2-1; 10 nucleotides line up with TRBD2. The junction had 2 bases not matched to a gene; V was cut back by 5 bases and J by 1 base. The CDR3 is 15 residues long. CDR1 MNHEY and CDR2 SMNVEV come from the germline V gene (reference sequence). The CDR3 loop is CASSSGRGSYNEQFF. The CDR3 DNA is TGTGCCAGCAGTAGCGGGAGGGGGTCCTACAATGAGCAGTTCTTC.

The chain uses TRBV7-3 and TRBJ2-1; 8 positions match TRBD2. The CDR3 is 16 amino acids. Germline V gene data show CDR1 as SGHTA and CDR2 as FQGTGA. The junction had 6 bases not matched to a gene; V was cut back by 1 base and J by 4 bases. CDR3 DNA sequence: TGTGCCAGCAGCTTAAGAGCGGGAGAGGGGTACAATGAGCAGTTCTTC. The encoded protein is CASSLRAGEGYNEQFF.

The chain couples TRBV6-4 to TRBJ2-1, with a weak D call TRBD2 (6 bases). Germline CDR1 is MRHNA and CDR2 is SNTAGT. V dropped 0 bases and J dropped 3 bases, with 12 bases sitting between them. CDR3 size: 16 residues. CDR3 nucleotides: TGTGCCAGCAGTGACTCGACCGGGAGTGTCTACAATGAGCAGTTCTTC. It encodes CASSDSTGSVYNEQFF.

This chain joins TRBV7-3 and TRBJ2-5; weak D call: TRBD2 (6 bases). The germline V gene encodes CDR1 SGHTA and CDR2 FQGTGA. This CDR3 contains 15 residues. V was trimmed by 3 bases and J by 2 bases, leaving 13 bases between them. CDR3 sequence reads: CASSFSGDAQETQYF. CDR3 coding DNA: TGTGCCAGCAGCTTCTCGGGAGATGCACAAGAGACCCAGTACTTC. The full variable domain, rest sourced from reference TRBV7-3 and TRBJ2-5, is GAGVSQTPSNKVTEKGKYVELRCDPISGHTALYWYRQSLGQGPEFLIYFQGTGAADDSGLPNDRFFAVRPEGSVSTLKIQRTERGDSAVYLCASSFSGDAQETQYFGPGTRLLVL.

The chain uses TRBV7-9 and TRBJ2-7; TRBD1 agrees at 7 bases. The CDR3 is made up of 14 amino acids. J gave up 1 base and V 5 bases, and 5 bases lay outside the gene matches. CDR1 and CDR2 (germline): SEHNR, FQNEAQ (reference sequence). Here the CDR3 DNA reads TGTGCCAGCAGCCCTTGGACAGGTTCCTACGAGCAGTACTTC. It specifies CASSPWTGSYEQYF. Looking up the rest from reference TRBV7-9 and TRBJ2-7 gives the full variable domain: DTGVSQNPRHKITKRGQNVTFRCDPISEHNRLYWYRQTLGQGPEFLTYFQNEAQLEKSRLLSDRFSAERPKGSFSTLEIQRTEQGDSAMYLCASSPWTGSYEQYFGPGTRLTVT.

This rearrangement joins TRBV14 to TRBJ2-2, with D tentatively TRBD2 (6 bases). The V end lost 0 bases, the J end lost 3 bases, and 14 bases lay between the germline ends. CDR1 and CDR2 from the germline V gene are SGHDN and FVKESK. CDR3 length equals 17 residues. As DNA, the CDR3 is TGTGCCAGCAGCCAAGATCTACCGGGACTGGACACCGGGGAGCTGTTTTTT. Protein sequence: CASSQDLPGLDTGELFF.

About this clone itself: At the DNA level, this CDR3 is encoded by other sequences in the same sample as well. This chain links TRBV10-3 with TRBJ2-7; a possible D gene is TRBD1 (5 bases). V was shortened by 5 bases and J by 4 bases, with 9 bases between the two germline ends. CDR3 length: 12 residues. From germline, CDR1 is ENHRY and CDR2 SYGVKD. CDR3 residues: CAISQGGYEQYF. Here the CDR3 DNA reads TGTGCCATCAGTCAGGGTGGGTACGAGCAGTACTTC.

Details on this clone: One junction end does not reproduce the germline sequence, and a read error may be involved. V gene TRBV5-1 combines with J gene TRBJ2-1, with unresolved D. The CDR3 totals 15 residues. Germline CDR1 reads SGHRS; CDR2 reads YFSETQ. In nucleotides, the CDR3 is TGCGCCAGCAGGTTGGCGCTTAGCTCCTACAATGAGCAGTTCTTC. This encodes CASRLALSSYNEQFF.

The chain combines TRBV28 with TRBJ1-2, with 7 bases matching TRBD1. Germline lookup yields CDR1 MDHEN and CDR2 SYDVKM. The CDR3 contains 13 residues. J lost 5 bases, V lost 3 bases, and 3 bases had no gene match. Here the CDR3 reads CASSLDRFYGYTF. The CDR3 DNA is TGTGCCAGCAGTTTGGACAGGTTTTATGGCTACACCTTC.

This chain joins TRBV14 and TRBJ2-2; TRBD1 agrees at 8 bases. Trimming cost V 1 base and J 5 bases; bases outside gene matches: 3. The V gene's germline CDR1 is SGHDN and CDR2 FVKESK. CDR3 length equals 15 residues. The CDR3 loop reads CASSQARGRTGELFF. Here the CDR3 DNA reads TGTGCCAGCAGCCAAGCCAGGGGGCGTACCGGGGAGCTGTTTTTT. Using reference TRBV14 and TRBJ2-2 for the parts outside the CDR3, the full variable domain is EAGVTQFPSHSVIEKGQTVTLRCDPISGHDNLYWYRRVMGKEIKFLLHFVKESKQDESGMPNNRFLAERTGGTYSTLKVQPAELEDSGVYFCASSQARGRTGELFFGEGSRLTVL.

The chain recombines TRBV18 with TRBJ2-5, with D perhaps TRBD1 (5 bases). V dropped 2 bases and J dropped 3 bases, with 7 bases sitting between them. CDR3 length: 13 residues. Germline lookup yields CDR1 KGHSH and CDR2 LQKENI. CDR3 sequence reads: CASSPKGEETQYF. CDR3 DNA: TGTGCCAGCTCACCAAAAGGGGAAGAGACCCAGTACTTC.

The V gene is TRBV29-1, the J gene TRBJ2-2; D is uncertain. Germline loops: CDR1 SQVTM, CDR2 ANQGSEA. With 5 bases removed from V and 5 bases from J, the gap between germline ends came to 15 bases. CDR3 length: 14 residues. This chain's CDR3 is CSVRPSFVTGELFF. The CDR3 nucleotides read TGCAGCGTTCGTCCGAGCTTTGTAACCGGGGAGCTGTTTTTT.

The V call is TRBV5-1, the J call TRBJ2-3; no reliable D call. The CDR3 is 15 amino acids. Germline loops: CDR1 SGHRS, CDR2 YFSETQ. V lost 2 bases and J lost 1, with 11 bases in between. The DNA for the CDR3 is TGCGCCAGCAGCTTCGAGGCCGGCCGCACAGATACGCAGTATTTT. Protein: CASSFEAGRTDTQYF.

In this sample, this clone turned up once. The chain is built from TRBV7-2 and TRBJ1-5, with D perhaps TRBD1 (6 bases). This CDR3 is built from 15 residues. From germline, CDR1 is SGHTA and CDR2 FQGNSA. Trimming left V 1 base short and J 5 bases short, with 12 bases between. The CDR3 region is CASSLVGTRDQPQHF. DNA of the CDR3: TGTGCCAGCAGCTTAGTTGGGACAAGGGATCAGCCCCAGCATTTT.